The entry below gives a single T cell receptor beta chain sequence along with its context. Antigen unknown. This sample is drawn from a study of CD8 T cells in ankylosing spondylitis. V gave up 6 bases and J gave up 0 bases, with 5 bases separating them. Germline assignment: CDR1 LNHNV and CDR2 YYDKDF (reference sequence). This CDR3 spans 13 amino acids. General study points: Several of the motif variants were reported before in synovial fluid and blood from reactive arthritis. It appeared that ankylosing spondylitis blood was characterized by a TCR beta motif of roughly 8 highly homologous variants. The authors reported significant enrichment of disease-linked clones in matched ankylosing spondylitis synovial fluid. Disease-linked clones were CD8+ and relatively rare in peripheral blood.

Generation of TCR beta libraries employed quantitative 5'-RACE incorporating molecular barcodes. TCRdb processed the 5' RACE reads anew with MiXCR; each CDR3 protein has one entry. The sample has about 90,000 distinct CDR3 sequences; about 8.3% are singletons. Specimen: blood, either unsorted or a sorted T cell fraction (not recorded which). The chain has TRBV15 and TRBJ1-4; D is undetermined. This sequence originates from a male donor with ankylosing spondylitis. CDR3 loop: CATRRTTNEKLFF. CDR3 bases: TGTGCCACCAGACGGACAACTAATGAAAAACTGTTTTTT.